The text below deals with one T cell receptor beta chain. Its target is not known. This sample stems from a study of PD-L1 blockade in urothelial cancer. Looking at the study overall: At 3 weeks after treatment start (second dose) and again at 6 weeks, blood was analyzed. When blood samples were assessed, the median T cell count was around 150,000.

Here immunoSEQ multiplex PCR was the method, and the copy in TCRdb shows in-frame clones only, minus some. The data contain fewer than 40,000 clones, around 86% of them singletons. Findings of the study overall: Durable-benefit patients had greater expansion of tumor-associated blood clones at 3 weeks.

The CDR3 totals 15 residues. Germline V CDR1 and CDR2: MNHNS, SASEGT. Unmatched junction bases numbered 5, after V lost 5 bases and J lost 1 base. The source is a man aged 45-65 years with urothelial cancer. Specimen: PBMCs, collected around atezolizumab (anti-PD-L1) treatment. The rearrangement uses TRBV6-1 and TRBJ1-5, with 7 bases aligning to TRBD1. The CDR3 reads CASSNRQGSNQPQHF. The CDR3 DNA reads as TGTGCCAGCAGTAATAGACAGGGAAGCAATCAGCCCCAGCATTTT.